This T cell receptor (beta chain) was sequenced in a study of blood T cell repertoires in COVID-19. Across the study: Whether acute or convalescent, the COVID-19 samples came from the United States, Italy and Spain. PBMCs, B-cell-depleted T cells, or T cells were the source of the cDNA or gDNA that made up the material.

In the study's own analysis: Researchers report that nucleated cell counts were estimated from reference gene primer amplification. Libraries were prepared by immunoSEQ multiplex PCR; TCRdb keeps only in-frame clonotypes and omits some of them. That table supplies the V and J calls and clone size; D and trimming were determined from the DNA. This table has hundreds of thousands of clones, roughly 87% appearing once. The V and J ends lost 1 base and 3 bases, in that order; junction bases with no gene match: 2. The CDR3 has 15 amino acids. The germline V gene has CDR1 SGHNT and CDR2 YYREEE (reference sequence). Two consecutive negative NP/OP PCR tests, clearance, or resolved symptoms defined Cohort 3 recovery.

The sequenced sample consisted of PBMCs or T cells enriched from blood (not recorded which). The V and J genes are TRBV5-4 and TRBJ2-1; 9 nucleotides agree with TRBD1. This TCR came from a woman in her 30s who had recovered from COVID-19. This chain's CDR3 is CASSLTGGFYNEQFF. As DNA, the CDR3 is TGTGCCAGCAGCTTGACAGGGGGCTTCTACAATGAGCAGTTCTTC.